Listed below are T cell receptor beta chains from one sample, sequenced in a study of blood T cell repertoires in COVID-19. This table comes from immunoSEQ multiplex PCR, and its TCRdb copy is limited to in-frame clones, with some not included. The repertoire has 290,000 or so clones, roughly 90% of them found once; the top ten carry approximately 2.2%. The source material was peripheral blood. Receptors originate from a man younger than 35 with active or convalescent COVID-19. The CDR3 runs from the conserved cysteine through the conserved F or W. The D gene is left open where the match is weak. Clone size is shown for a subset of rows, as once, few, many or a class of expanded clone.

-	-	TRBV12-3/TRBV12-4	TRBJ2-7	CASSYGTYEQYF	TGTGCCAGCAGTTACGGGACCTACGAGCAGTACTTC
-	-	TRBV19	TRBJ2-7	CASSIFAGPFYEQYF	TGTGCCAGTAGCATTTTTGCGGGGCCGTTCTACGAGCAGTACTTC
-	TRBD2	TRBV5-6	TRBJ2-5	CASSLALAGGLQETQYF	TGTGCCAGCAGCTTGGCGTTAGCGGGGGGCCTCCAAGAGACCCAGTACTTC
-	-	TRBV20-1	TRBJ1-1	CSARAEAEAFF	TGCAGTGCTAGAGCTGAGGCTGAAGCTTTCTTT
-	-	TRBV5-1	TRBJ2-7	CASSWRGDSYEQYF	TGCGCCAGCAGCTGGCGTGGAGACTCCTACGAGCAGTACTTC
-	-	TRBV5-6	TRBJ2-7	CASSFGTGGYEQYF	TGTGCCAGCAGCTTTGGGACCGGGGGTTACGAGCAGTACTTC
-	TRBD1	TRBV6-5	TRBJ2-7	CASRDSYYEQYF	TGTGCCAGTCGGGACAGTTACTACGAGCAGTACTTC
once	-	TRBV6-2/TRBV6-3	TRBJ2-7	CASSLWEYEQYF	TGTGCCAGCAGTTTGTGGGAGTACGAGCAGTACTTC
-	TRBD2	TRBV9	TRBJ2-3	CASSEPLAGGSDTQYF	TGTGCCAGCAGCGAACCTTTAGCGGGAGGGTCAGATACGCAGTATTTT
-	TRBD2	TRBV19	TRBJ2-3	CASSIYRTSGSADTQYF	TGTGCCAGTAGTATATATCGTACTAGCGGGAGCGCAGATACGCAGTATTTT
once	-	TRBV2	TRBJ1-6	CASGRTANSPLHF	TGTGCCAGCGGGCGGACAGCTAATTCACCCCTCCACTTT
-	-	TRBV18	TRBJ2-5	CASSPQGPQETQYF	TGTGCCAGCTCACCACAGGGGCCCCAAGAGACCCAGTACTTC
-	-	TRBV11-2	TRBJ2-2	CASSSPGQGVVSGELFF	TGTGCCAGCAGCTCTCCAGGTCAGGGCGTGGTATCCGGGGAGCTGTTTTTT
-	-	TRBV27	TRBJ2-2	CASSFMSNTGELFF	TGTGCCAGCAGTTTTATGTCCAACACCGGGGAGCTGTTTTTT
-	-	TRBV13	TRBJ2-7	CASSLRQGIRDEQYF	TGTGCCAGCAGCTTACGGCAGGGCATTAGGGACGAGCAGTACTTC
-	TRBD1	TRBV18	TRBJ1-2	CASSPRTGRLATHLIYGYTF	TGTGCCAGCTCACCCCGGACAGGGCGACTTGCCACACATCTAATATATGGCTACACCTTC
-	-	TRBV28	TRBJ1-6	CASSLSGLSSYNSPLHF	TGTGCCAGCAGTTTATCGGGTCTGAGCTCCTATAATTCACCCCTCCACTTT
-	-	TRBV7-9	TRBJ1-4	CASSRGIATNEKLFF	TGTGCCAGCAGTCGAGGGATAGCGACTAATGAAAAACTGTTTTTT
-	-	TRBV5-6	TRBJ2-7	CASRGARSYEQYF	TGTGCCAGCAGGGGGGCAAGAAGCTACGAGCAGTACTTC
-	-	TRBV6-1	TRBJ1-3	CASSDGDGNTIYF	TGTGCCAGCAGTGACGGAGATGGAAACACCATATATTTT